Sequencing of this TCR beta chain was carried out in a study of blood T cell repertoires in COVID-19. Study-level background: Donors in the United States, Italy and Spain gave samples during acute or convalescent COVID-19. T cells, B-cell-depleted T cells, or PBMCs provided the cDNA or gDNA that served as material.

CDR1 MGHRA and CDR2 YSYEKL come from the germline V gene. The CDR3 covers 15 residues. V was trimmed by 2 bases and J by 0 bases, leaving 8 bases between them. Data came from immunoSEQ multiplex PCR; TCRdb stores just in-frame clones and leaves some out. The sample lists a few hundred thousand clones, approximately 87% occurring once. Patients in Seattle were enrolled during active infection, then followed longitudinally. The TCR originated in a woman aged 30 to 39 with COVID-19, enrolled during active disease. The J gene is TRBJ2-1, the V gene TRBV4-1; the D gene is possibly TRBD2 (5 bases). Sequencing used peripheral blood. The CDR3 is CASSQWESSYNEQFF. CDR3 bases: TGCGCCAGCAGCCAATGGGAGAGCTCCTACAATGAGCAGTTCTTC.